The 9 T cell receptor beta chains listed next were all sequenced from one sample in a study of CXCR3-negative and CXCR3-positive naive CD8 T cells. The study, taken as a whole, reports: Relative to CXCR3-negative naive cells, CXCR3-positive naive cells had more hydrophobic TRB CDR3s.

Their recognized antigens are unknown. TRB cDNA libraries were made by UMI-labeled 5' RACE. TCRdb re-called the 5' RACE reads; every CDR3 protein appears as one record, without DNA. The listing contains several thousand distinct CDR3 sequences. Sequenced sample: naive CXCR3+ CD8+ T cells from blood. Subset denoted: CD45RO-CCR7+CD27+CD95- naive CD8+ T cells expressing CXCR3 (TNR3+). Receptors originate from a human donor in good health. Some clones in this sample may be carry-over from other donors' samples.

In terms of frequency, this clonotype is medium-sized. The rearrangement links TRBV29-1 to TRBJ2-7. This CDR3 spans 14 amino acids. CDR1 and CDR2 (germline): SQVTM, ANQGSEA. CDR3 amino acids: CSPHSWKPSYEQYF.

By frequency, this clonotype is medium-sized. The chain joins TRBV29-1 to TRBJ2-7; TCRdb designates TRBD1, a call that cannot be tested without DNA. Germline V gene data show CDR1 as SQVTM and CDR2 as ANQGSEA. The CDR3 consists of 14 residues. CDR3 in amino acids: CSVEGRGASYEQYF.

This clonotype ranks as medium-sized in terms of frequency. J is TRBJ2-7 and V is TRBV5-6; the D call from TCRdb, TRBD1, cannot be confirmed without DNA. Per the germline V gene, CDR1 is SGHDT and CDR2 is YYEEEE. There are 14 residues in the CDR3. CDR3 region: CASSPLRENYEQYF.

Considering frequency, this clonotype is medium-sized. The chain has TRBV7-9 and TRBJ2-2; TCRdb selects TRBD2, and the lack of DNA leaves this call unchecked. The CDR3 totals 16 residues. Germline CDR1 and CDR2: SEHNR and FQNEAQ (reference sequence). This CDR3 reads CASSSAGLKNTGELFF.

This clonotype is classed as medium-sized (0.01 to 0.1%) by frequency. The gene calls are TRBV5-5 and TRBJ1-1; TCRdb outputs TRBD1, but without DNA this stays unchecked. The germline V gene encodes CDR1 SGHKS and CDR2 YYEKEE (reference sequence). The CDR3 is made up of 14 amino acids. The CDR3 here is CASSSGTGDTEAFF.

According to its frequency, this clonotype is medium-sized (0.01 to 0.1%). The rearrangement uses TRBV10-3 and TRBJ2-7; checking the TCRdb D call of TRBD1 is not possible without DNA. This CDR3 contains 13 residues. Germline V gene data show CDR1 as ENHRY and CDR2 as SYGVKD. CDR3 amino acids: CAISEGGIYEQYF.

The chain employs TRBV11-2 and TRBJ2-7; TCRdb proposes TRBD1, but this gene call is untestable without DNA. This CDR3 has 13 amino acids. CDR1 is SGHAT, CDR2 FQNNGV, per germline. Here the CDR3 reads CASSLTGNYEQYF.

Considering frequency, this clonotype is medium-sized. This chain connects TRBV7-9 to TRBJ2-5; the TCRdb call, TRBD2, lacks DNA for checking. In germline, CDR1 is SEHNR, CDR2 FQNEAQ (reference sequence). CDR3 length: 16 residues. CDR3 amino acids: CASNLSPRDLQETQYF.

The chain is built from TRBV29-1 and TRBJ2-1. The germline CDR1 and CDR2 sequences are SQVTM and ANQGSEA. This CDR3 contains 12 residues. The CDR3 spells CSVEEIYNEQFF.